The 7 T cell receptor beta chains below come from one sample, sequenced in a study of T cell responses to AZD1222 COVID-19 vaccine. TCRdb's table, derived via immunoSEQ multiplex PCR, lists solely in-frame clones and lacks some. Of under 120,000 clones in the sample, roughly 90% were seen once. The sequencing used peripheral blood, collected on day 0 of AZD1222 vaccination. All receptors come from an adult in good health.

The V and J genes are TRBV2 and TRBJ2-3, with D unresolved. Germline CDR1 reads SNHLY; CDR2 reads FYNNEI. The length of the CDR3 is 14 residues. Between the trimmed V and J ends, which lost 7 bases and 3 bases, there was a span of 14 bases. The CDR3 region is CASTSDRRTDTQYF. The CDR3 DNA follows: TGTGCCAGCACCTCTGACCGACGAACAGATACGCAGTATTTT.

The chain joins TRBV19 to TRBJ1-5; maybe TRBD1 (5 bases). Germline assignment: CDR1 LNHDA and CDR2 SQIVND (reference sequence). The CDR3 length is 14 residues. The V gene lost 11 bases and the J gene lost 0 bases, with 14 bases spanning the gap. CDR3 in DNA: TGTGCCGGAGGGAGGGGTTATAGCAATCAGCCCCAGCATTTT. Translated: CAGGRGYSNQPQHF. Drawing the rest from reference TRBV19 and TRBJ1-5, the complete variable domain is DGGITQSPKYLFRKEGQNVTLSCEQNLNHDAMYWYRQDPGQGLRLIYYSQIVNDFQKGDIAEGYSVSREKKESFPLTVTSAQKNPTAFYLCAGGRGYSNQPQHFGDGTRLSIL.

The chain uses TRBV5-8 and TRBJ1-1, with 7 positions matching TRBD1. The germline V gene has CDR1 SGHTS and CDR2 YDEGEE. CDR3 length: 13 amino acids. The ends lost 1 base at V and 7 bases at J; junction bases unmatched: 4. The CDR3 here is CASSLRQGLEAFF. In DNA form, the CDR3 reads TGTGCCAGCAGCTTGAGACAGGGACTTGAAGCTTTCTTT.

V and J are TRBV18 and TRBJ1-1; the D is unclear. CDR1 KGHSH and CDR2 LQKENI come from the germline V gene. The CDR3 is 13 residues long. Trimming shortened V by 3 bases and J by 5 bases, and 10 bases separated the two germline ends. CDR3 protein: CASSPVGETEAFF. The CDR3, as DNA: TGTGCCAGCTCACCGGTCGGGGAGACTGAAGCTTTCTTT.

V gene TRBV2 combines with J gene TRBJ2-7; the D is unclear. CDR1 and CDR2 from the germline V gene are SNHLY and FYNNEI. The CDR3 contains 15 residues. V was pared by 1 base and J by 3 bases, with 13 bases between. The CDR3 spells CASSEGNWAFYEQYF. As DNA, the CDR3 is TGTGCCAGCAGTGAAGGTAACTGGGCATTCTACGAGCAGTACTTC.

The chain combines TRBV18 with TRBJ2-5; D tentatively fits TRBD1 or TRBD2 (5 bases each). This CDR3 has 15 residues. Germline CDR1 and CDR2: KGHSH and LQKENI. Trimming stripped 0 bases from V and 4 bases from J, with 12 bases between. CDR3 nucleotides: TGTGCCAGCTCACCACCTGTCCGGGACGGAGAGACCCAGTACTTC. It is translated as CASSPPVRDGETQYF.

The chain is built from TRBV24-1 and TRBJ1-5, with TRBD1 identical over 9 bases. The CDR3 spans 16 residues. The V gene end was trimmed by 2 bases and the J gene end by 4 bases; junction bases not matched to a gene: 5. CDR1 and CDR2 from the germline V gene are KGHDR and SFDVKD. Here the CDR3 DNA reads TGTGCCACCAGTGATTCACAGGGGGCAGAGAATCAGCCCCAGCATTTT. Encoded protein: CATSDSQGAENQPQHF.